This TCR beta chain originates from a study of blood T cell repertoires in COVID-19. Study overall: The analysed material was cDNA or gDNA that came from T cells, B-cell-depleted T cells, or PBMCs.

Repertoires were generated with immunoSEQ multiplex PCR, while TCRdb's copy carries only in-frame clones and drops some. The repertoire holds 150,000 or so clones, with around 82% as singletons. V lost 2 bases to trimming and J lost 3 bases, with 10 bases between them. CDR1 and CDR2 from the germline V gene are MNHNY and SVGAGI (reference sequence). The CDR3 loop spans 14 amino acids. This clonotype was obtained from a woman aged 60-75 years with acute or convalescent COVID-19. Sequenced input: peripheral blood. This sequence joins TRBV6-6 and TRBJ1-1; no clear D. Here the CDR3 DNA reads TGTGCCAGCAGTTACATTGGAGTAGACACTGAAGCTTTCTTT. It translates to CASSYIGVDTEAFF.